The 21 T cell receptor beta chains below all came from one sample that was sequenced in a study of T cells in tumors after PD-1 blockade. This table comes from immunoSEQ multiplex PCR, and its TCRdb copy is limited to in-frame clones, with some not included. The table lists about 33,000 clones, around 80% of them singletons. Sequences were derived from PBMCs, sampled before anti-PD-1 treatment. The origin of the receptors is a human donor with basal cell carcinoma.

The sample holds a few counts of this clone. This chain uses TRBV10-3 with TRBJ2-7, with 7 positions matching TRBD2. J lost 4 bases, V lost 8 bases, and 11 bases had no gene match. Germline CDR1 reads ENHRY; CDR2 reads SYGVKD. CDR3 length: 14 residues. The CDR3 region is CAIASRTSEYEQYF. CDR3 coding DNA: TGTGCCATCGCGTCCCGGACTAGTGAGTACGAGCAGTACTTC.

This clone has only a few counts. The chain has TRBV27 and TRBJ2-7; 7 bases fit TRBD1. Germline lookup yields CDR1 MNHEY and CDR2 SMNVEV (reference sequence). The CDR3 is made up of 12 amino acids. V shed 6 bases and J 7 bases; nucleotides not matched to a gene: 6. The CDR3 spells CASSQTGREQYF. For the CDR3, the DNA is TGTGCCAGCAGCCAGACAGGGCGGGAGCAGTACTTC.

J is TRBJ2-7 and V is TRBV6-2 or TRBV6-3, with D unclear. Trimming shortened V by 0 bases and J by 2 bases, and 11 bases separated the two germline ends. Looked up from germline, CDR1 is MNHEY and CDR2 is SVGEGT. This CDR3 contains 15 residues. This CDR3 reads CASSYSYDIPYEQYF. The CDR3 DNA reads as TGTGCCAGCAGTTACTCCTACGATATACCCTACGAGCAGTACTTC.

The gene calls are TRBV30 and TRBJ2-5, with 8 bases lining up with TRBD1. Germline CDR1 is GTSNPN and CDR2 is SVGIG (reference sequence). V trimming: 0 bases; J trimming: 4 bases; junction bases outside the gene matches: 4. CDR3 length: 14 amino acids. The CDR3 is CAWSVGTGRETQYF. The CDR3 nucleotides read TGTGCCTGGAGTGTCGGGACAGGTCGAGAGACCCAGTACTTC. Together with reference TRBV30 and TRBJ2-5, the CDR3 gives the full variable domain: SQTIHQWPATLVQPVGSPLSLECTVEGTSNPNLYWYRQAAGRGLQLLFYSVGIGQISSEVPQNLSASRPQDRQFILSSKKLLLSDSGFYLCAWSVGTGRETQYFGPGTRLLVL.

The chain is built from TRBV12-5 and TRBJ2-3; TRBD1 agrees at 9 bases. After removal of 2 bases from V and 0 bases from J, the junction contained 9 bases not matched to a gene. Germline V gene lookup returns CDR1 LGHNT and CDR2 FRNRAP. There are 18 residues in the CDR3. The CDR3 DNA reads TGTGCTAGTGGTTTGTCATTTACAGGGGGCGGGAGCACAGATACGCAGTATTTT. Protein product: CASGLSFTGGGSTDTQYF. Full variable domain (missing parts from reference TRBV12-5 and TRBJ2-3): DARVTQTPRHKVTEMGQEVTMRCQPILGHNTVFWYRQTMMQGLELLAYFRNRAPLDDSGMPKDRFSAEMPDATLATLKIQPSEPRDSAVYFCASGLSFTGGGSTDTQYFGPGTRLTVL.

This clone was seen a handful of times. V and J are TRBV11-3 and TRBJ1-2; D unclear. In germline, CDR1 is SGHNT, CDR2 YENEEA. There are 14 residues in the CDR3. Trimming took 6 bases from V and 3 from J, leaving 14 bases between them. The CDR3 DNA is TGTGCCAGCAGTGAGAACCCCGGGGACTATGGCTACACCTTC. Amino acid sequence: CASSENPGDYGYTF.

V and J are TRBV27 and TRBJ2-5, with 7 bases matching TRBD2. Germline values: CDR1 MNHEY, CDR2 SMNVEV (reference sequence). V was clipped by 2 bases and J by 5 bases; unmatched bases: 2. CDR3 length: 13 amino acids. In DNA form, the CDR3 reads TGTGCCAGCAGTTTAGGGAGGGAGGAGACCCAGTACTTC. Its translation: CASSLGREETQYF.

The chain has TRBV10-3 and TRBJ1-3; weak D call: TRBD1 (5 bases). Per the germline V gene, CDR1 is ENHRY and CDR2 is SYGVKD. This CDR3 has 17 residues. Trimming shortened V by 0 bases and J by 3 bases, and 15 bases separated the two germline ends. This CDR3 reads CAISESRGAGFGNTIYF. CDR3 nucleotides: TGTGCCATCAGTGAGTCTCGGGGCGCTGGGTTTGGAAACACCATATATTTT.

This clone was seen a single time. The rearrangement joins TRBV25-1 to TRBJ2-3; no clear D. Germline V gene sequence: CDR1 MGHDK, CDR2 SYGVNS. The CDR3 contains 12 residues. The V gene lost 4 bases and the J gene lost 4 bases, with 6 bases spanning the gap. CDR3 bases: TGTGCCAGCAGTGTTGGGGCAGATACGCAGTATTTT. As protein: CASSVGADTQYF.

The V call is TRBV27, the J call TRBJ2-3; D gene unclear. This CDR3 contains 15 residues. From germline, CDR1 is MNHEY and CDR2 SMNVEV (reference sequence). V was cut by 4 bases and J by 0 bases, with 11 bases left in between. In DNA, the CDR3 is TGTGCCAGCAGTTCCCCCCGCGAGAGCACAGATACGCAGTATTTT. Protein: CASSSPRESTDTQYF.

The CDR3, as DNA: TGTGCCAGCAGCGTAGCTACCGGGGAGCTGTTTTTT. This sequence encodes CASSVATGELFF. The gene calls are TRBV9 and TRBJ2-2; D not certain. The germline CDR1 and CDR2 sequences are SGDLS and YYNGEE. Trimming took 0 bases from V and 5 from J, leaving 2 bases between them. CDR3 size: 12 residues.

The chain joins TRBV7-9 to TRBJ2-2; D call uncertain. V was clipped by 2 bases and J by 1 base, with 5 bases between them. Germline V lookup: CDR1 SEHNR, CDR2 FQNEAQ (reference sequence). The CDR3 sequence is 14 residues long. The CDR3 bases are TGTGCCAGCAGCTTACGACAGAACACCGGGGAGCTGTTTTTT. Amino acids: CASSLRQNTGELFF.

This clone was recorded once. The chain is built from TRBV19 and TRBJ2-3, with TRBD1 matching over 8 bases. CDR1 and CDR2 from the germline V gene are LNHDA and SQIVND (reference sequence). Trimming removed 5 bases from V and 6 bases from J; junction bases left unmatched: 7. The CDR3 runs to 14 residues. The CDR3 DNA is TGTGCCAGTAGTCTAAGGGACAGGCGCGATACGCAGTATTTT. Protein product: CASSLRDRRDTQYF.

This clone was seen more than once but under ten times. V is TRBV5-1 and J is TRBJ1-2; unclear D gene. V was shortened by 0 bases and J by 8 bases, with 8 bases between the two germline ends. CDR1 and CDR2 from the germline V gene are SGHRS and YFSETQ. The CDR3 has 12 amino acids. CDR3: CASSLDGKGYTF. The DNA for the CDR3 is TGCGCCAGCAGCTTGGATGGGAAGGGCTACACCTTC.

This clone was seen only a few times. The rearrangement joins TRBV6-4 to TRBJ1-6, with unresolved D. This CDR3 is 13 amino acids long. Trimming stripped 3 bases from V and 11 bases from J, with 11 bases between. Per germline, CDR1 MRHNA and CDR2 SNTAGT. CDR3 loop: CASSEVSGTPLHF. The CDR3 nucleotides read TGTGCCAGCAGTGAAGTTTCGGGAACACCCCTCCACTTT.

This clone has just one count. The CDR3 region has the DNA TGTGCCTGGAGTGCAGGGTCGGGTAACACTGAAGCTTTCTTT. Residues: CAWSAGSGNTEAFF. The gene calls are TRBV30 and TRBJ1-1, with D perhaps matching TRBD1 (5 bases). V shed 1 base and J shed 2 bases, with 11 bases lying between them. CDR1 is GTSNPN and CDR2 is SVGIG in the germline V gene (reference sequence). The CDR3 runs 14 residues. Full variable domain (rest looked up from reference TRBV30 and TRBJ1-1): SQTIHQWPATLVQPVGSPLSLECTVEGTSNPNLYWYRQAAGRGLQLLFYSVGIGQISSEVPQNLSASRPQDRQFILSSKKLLLSDSGFYLCAWSAGSGNTEAFFGQGTRLTVV.

In this sample, this clone turned up a few times. The genes are TRBV9 and TRBJ2-7; a possible D gene is TRBD2 (5 bases). The CDR3 extends over 13 amino acids. V lost 3 bases and J lost 2, with 9 bases in between. Germline loops: CDR1 SGDLS, CDR2 YYNGEE. The CDR3 reads CASSGGPAYEQYF. In nucleotides, the CDR3 is TGTGCCAGCAGCGGCGGGCCGGCCTACGAGCAGTACTTC.

This clone appeared once. V and J are TRBV19 and TRBJ1-3; perhaps TRBD1 as D (6 bases). Germline V gene sequence: CDR1 LNHDA, CDR2 SQIVND (reference sequence). This CDR3 is 17 amino acids long. The V and J ends lost 7 bases and 0 bases respectively, with 19 bases between them. This CDR3 reads CASMGGRILFSGNTIYF. In DNA form, the CDR3 reads TGTGCCAGTATGGGGGGGCGGATCCTTTTCTCTGGAAACACCATATATTTT.

This clone was detected only once. The chain is built from TRBV7-2 and TRBJ1-5; D is possibly TRBD1 (5 bases). Germline CDR1 is SGHTA and CDR2 is FQGNSA. The CDR3 runs 15 residues. Trimming took off 0 bases at V and 4 bases at J, with 10 bases between the two ends. CDR3 protein: CASSLAQDGNQPQHF. DNA for the CDR3: TGTGCCAGCAGCTTAGCACAGGACGGTAATCAGCCCCAGCATTTT.

This clone turned up a few times. This chain joins TRBV27 and TRBJ2-1; TRBD2 agrees at 8 bases. The V segment lost 6 bases and the J segment 7 bases; nucleotides outside the gene matches: 5. The germline CDR1 and CDR2 sequences are MNHEY and SMNVEV (reference sequence). The CDR3 has 13 amino acids. This chain's CDR3 is CASRASGGNEQFF. CDR3 sequence (DNA): TGTGCCAGCAGAGCCTCGGGAGGGAATGAGCAGTTCTTC.

This clone appeared a single time. V and J are TRBV15 and TRBJ1-5; D is unclear. The CDR3 consists of 12 residues. Trimming cost V 5 bases and J 7 bases, with 9 bases left between them. Germline CDR1 and CDR2: LNHNV and YYDKDF (reference sequence). DNA for the CDR3: TGTGCCACCAGCGGGATAGGCCAGCCCCAGCATTTT. It codes for CATSGIGQPQHF.